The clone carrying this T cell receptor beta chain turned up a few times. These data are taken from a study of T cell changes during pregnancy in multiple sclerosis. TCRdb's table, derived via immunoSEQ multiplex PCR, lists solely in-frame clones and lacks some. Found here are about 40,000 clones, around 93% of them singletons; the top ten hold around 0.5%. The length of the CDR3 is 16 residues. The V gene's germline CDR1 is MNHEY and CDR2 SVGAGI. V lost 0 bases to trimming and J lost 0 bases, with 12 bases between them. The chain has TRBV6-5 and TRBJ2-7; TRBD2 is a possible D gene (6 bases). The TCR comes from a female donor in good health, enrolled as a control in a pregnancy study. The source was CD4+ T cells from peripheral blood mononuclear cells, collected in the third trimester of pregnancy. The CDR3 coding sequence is TGTGCCAGCAGTTACTCGCGGGGCTCGGGCTCCTACGAGCAGTACTTC. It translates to CASSYSRGSGSYEQYF.